Detailed here is one TCR beta chain. With 0 bases removed from V and 2 bases from J, the gap between germline ends came to 7 bases. The CDR3 covers 14 residues. Germline V CDR1 and CDR2: SGDLS, YYNGEE. This specimen belongs to a study of blood T cell repertoires in COVID-19. Study as a whole: From the United States, Italy and Spain came samples of acute and convalescent COVID-19.

Seattle's enrolled individuals joined amid active infection and were then monitored longitudinally. In the original processing: Amplification with reference gene primers provided the estimates of nucleated cell counts. Libraries were prepared by immunoSEQ multiplex PCR; TCRdb keeps only in-frame clonotypes and omits some of them. The DNA gave D and trimming, while V, J and clone size come from that table. The sample comprises under 400,000 clones, approximately 88% of which are singletons, and around 1.6% rests with the top ten. The receptor was derived from a woman under 40 with COVID-19, enrolled during active disease. Material for sequencing was peripheral blood. V is TRBV9 and J is TRBJ2-3; possible D gene TRBD1, 6 bases. CDR3 bases: TGTGCCAGCAGCGTAGGGACAGCCACAGATACGCAGTATTTT. The encoded protein is CASSVGTATDTQYF.